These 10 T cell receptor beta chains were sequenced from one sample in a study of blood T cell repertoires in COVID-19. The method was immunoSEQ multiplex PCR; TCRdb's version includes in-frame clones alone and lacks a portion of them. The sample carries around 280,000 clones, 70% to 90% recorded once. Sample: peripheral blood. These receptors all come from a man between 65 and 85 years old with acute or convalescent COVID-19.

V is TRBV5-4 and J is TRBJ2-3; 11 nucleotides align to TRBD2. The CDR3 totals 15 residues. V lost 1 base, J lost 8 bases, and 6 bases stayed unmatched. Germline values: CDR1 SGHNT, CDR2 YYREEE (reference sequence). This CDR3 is CASSLQLAGVGTQYF. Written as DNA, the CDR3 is TGTGCCAGCAGCTTGCAACTAGCGGGAGTTGGTACGCAGTATTTT.

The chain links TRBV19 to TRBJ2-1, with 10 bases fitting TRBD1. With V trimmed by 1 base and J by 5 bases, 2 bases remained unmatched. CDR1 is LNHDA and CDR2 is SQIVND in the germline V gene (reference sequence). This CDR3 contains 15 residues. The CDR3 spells CASSIGGTGDNEQFF. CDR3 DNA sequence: TGTGCCAGTAGTATAGGGGGGACAGGGGACAATGAGCAGTTCTTC.

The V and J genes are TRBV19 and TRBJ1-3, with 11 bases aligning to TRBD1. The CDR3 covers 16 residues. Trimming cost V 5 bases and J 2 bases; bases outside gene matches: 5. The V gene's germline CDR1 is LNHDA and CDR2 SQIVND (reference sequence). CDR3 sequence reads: CASSADRGLTGNTIYF. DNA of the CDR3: TGTGCCAGTAGTGCGGACAGGGGGCTGACTGGAAACACCATATATTTT. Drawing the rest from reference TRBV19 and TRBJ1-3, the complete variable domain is DGGITQSPKYLFRKEGQNVTLSCEQNLNHDAMYWYRQDPGQGLRLIYYSQIVNDFQKGDIAEGYSVSREKKESFPLTVTSAQKNPTAFYLCASSADRGLTGNTIYFGEGSWLTVV.

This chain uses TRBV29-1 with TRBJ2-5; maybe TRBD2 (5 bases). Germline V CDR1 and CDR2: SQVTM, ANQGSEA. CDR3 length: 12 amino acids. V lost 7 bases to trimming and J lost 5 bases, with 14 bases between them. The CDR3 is CSAGPGGETQYF. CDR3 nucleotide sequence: TGCAGCGCCGGACCCGGCGGGGAGACCCAGTACTTC.

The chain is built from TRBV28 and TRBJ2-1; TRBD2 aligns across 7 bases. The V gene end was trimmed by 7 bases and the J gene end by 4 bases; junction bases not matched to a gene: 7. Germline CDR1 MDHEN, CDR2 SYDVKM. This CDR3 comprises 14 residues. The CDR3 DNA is TGTGCCAGCACTGCGGGGCGGGGGTACAATGAGCAGTTCTTC. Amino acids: CASTAGRGYNEQFF.

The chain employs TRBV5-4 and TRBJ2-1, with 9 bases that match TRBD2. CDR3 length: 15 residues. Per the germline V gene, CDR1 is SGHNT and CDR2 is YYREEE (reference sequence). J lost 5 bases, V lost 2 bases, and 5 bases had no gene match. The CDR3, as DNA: TGTGCCAGCAGCTTCTCCCTAGCGGGGAACAATGAGCAGTTCTTC. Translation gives CASSFSLAGNNEQFF.

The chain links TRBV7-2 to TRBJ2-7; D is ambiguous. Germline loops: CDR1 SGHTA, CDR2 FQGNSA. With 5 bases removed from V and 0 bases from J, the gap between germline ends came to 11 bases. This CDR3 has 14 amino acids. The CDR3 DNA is TGTGCCAGCAGCCCACAACCAGGCTCCTACGAGCAGTACTTC. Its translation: CASSPQPGSYEQYF.

The CDR3 spells CASGTSGGLGETQYF. Here the CDR3 DNA reads TGTGCCAGCGGGACTAGCGGGGGGCTGGGGGAGACCCAGTACTTC. The chain uses TRBV3-1 (or the pseudogene TRBV3-2) and TRBJ2-5; 15 bases fit TRBD2. Germline trimming cut 8 bases from V and 5 bases from J; bases unmatched to any gene: 6. CDR1 is LGHDT, CDR2 YNNKEL, per germline (reference sequence). CDR3 length: 15 amino acids.

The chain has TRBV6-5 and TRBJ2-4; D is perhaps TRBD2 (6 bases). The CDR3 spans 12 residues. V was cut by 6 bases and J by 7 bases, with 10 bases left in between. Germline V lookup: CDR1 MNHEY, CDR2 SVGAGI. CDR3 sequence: CASRGTGNIQYF. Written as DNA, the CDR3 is TGTGCCAGCAGGGGGACTGGTAACATTCAGTACTTC.

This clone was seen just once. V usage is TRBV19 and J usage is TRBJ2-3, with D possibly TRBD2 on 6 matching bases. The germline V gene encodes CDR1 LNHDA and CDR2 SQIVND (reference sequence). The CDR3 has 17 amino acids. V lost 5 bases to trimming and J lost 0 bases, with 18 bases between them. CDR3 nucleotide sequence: TGTGCCAGTAGTCGAGCCCCCTCGCGGGGAAGCACAGATACGCAGTATTTT. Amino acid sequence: CASSRAPSRGSTDTQYF.